This TCR beta chain was obtained from a study of tumor and adjacent non-tumor tissue in lung cancer. Study-level background: The patients, 10 or so men and 4 to 6 women, were about 31 to 76 with stage I to III disease. Study results and caveats: In normal lung, the top 100 clones were significantly more dominant than in tumor. Tumor tissue had significantly higher TCR diversity than normal lung.

As concerns this clonotype: Its antigen is currently unknown.

No cell sorting was done before RNA was extracted from the tissue. This non-tumor lung sample came from over 3 cm beyond the tumor edge. Newly diagnosed lung cancer patients had thoracic surgery in China, August–late 2014, without prior chemotherapy. The V gene end was trimmed by 5 bases and the J gene end by 1 base; junction bases not matched to a gene: 8. The CDR3 is 16 residues long. Germline lookup yields CDR1 SGHAT and CDR2 FQDESV (reference sequence). Three rounds of nested PCR, following a modified ARM-PCR protocol, produced the TCRbeta library. MiXCR, run by TCRdb on the multiplex PCR reads, gives a single entry per CDR3 protein. This table holds more than 85,000 distinct CDR3 sequences, about 61% found once.

The source is a man in his sixties with non-small cell lung cancer. The chain uses TRBV11-1 and TRBJ2-5; 9 positions match TRBD2. The sample consisted of distant non-tumor lung tissue. This CDR3 is CASSTGTSPSQETQYF. CDR3 sequence (DNA): TGTGCCAGCAGCACGGGGACTAGCCCGTCCCAAGAGACCCAGTACTTC.